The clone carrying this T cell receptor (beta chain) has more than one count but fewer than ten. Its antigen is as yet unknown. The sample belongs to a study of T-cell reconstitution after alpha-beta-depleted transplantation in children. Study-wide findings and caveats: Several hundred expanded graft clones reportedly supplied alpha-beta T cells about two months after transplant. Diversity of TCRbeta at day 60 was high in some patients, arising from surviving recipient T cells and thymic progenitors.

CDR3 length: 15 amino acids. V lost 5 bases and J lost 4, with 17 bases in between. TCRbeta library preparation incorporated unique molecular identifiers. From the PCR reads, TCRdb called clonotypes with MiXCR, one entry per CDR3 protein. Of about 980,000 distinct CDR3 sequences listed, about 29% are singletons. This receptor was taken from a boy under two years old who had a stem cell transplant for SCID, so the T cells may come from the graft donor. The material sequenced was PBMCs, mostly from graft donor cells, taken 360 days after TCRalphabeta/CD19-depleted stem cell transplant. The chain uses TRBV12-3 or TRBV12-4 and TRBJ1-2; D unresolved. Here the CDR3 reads CASSPTVMDLYGYTF. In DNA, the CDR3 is TGTGCCAGCAGTCCTACCGTAATGGACCTCTATGGCTACACCTTC.